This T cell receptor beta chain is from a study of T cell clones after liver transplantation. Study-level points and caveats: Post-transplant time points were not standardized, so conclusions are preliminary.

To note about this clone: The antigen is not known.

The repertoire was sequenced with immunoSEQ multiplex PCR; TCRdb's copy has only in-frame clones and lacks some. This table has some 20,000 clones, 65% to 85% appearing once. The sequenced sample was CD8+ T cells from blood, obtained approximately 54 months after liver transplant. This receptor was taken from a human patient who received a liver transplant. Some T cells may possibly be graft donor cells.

The CDR3 nucleotides read TGTGCCAGCAGTGAATCACCGTTTACAAAAGATCAGCCCCAGCATTTT. Protein product: CASSESPFTKDQPQHF. The V and J genes are TRBV2 and TRBJ1-5; the D is unclear. This CDR3 has 16 amino acids. V dropped 2 bases and J dropped 5 bases, with 16 bases sitting between them. CDR1 is SNHLY, CDR2 FYNNEI, per germline.